The sequence of this TCR beta chain was determined in a study of OX40 agonist ivuxolimab in advanced cancers. Study at large: Eligibility admitted prior anti-PD-1, anti-PD-L1 or anti-CTLA-4 therapy; 35% to 40% had some. Regarding the study as a whole: At 0.1 to 3.0 mg/kg and by week 6, clonal expansion occurred in CD4+ and CD8+ blood T cells. Expanded clones belonging to CD8+ T cells outnumbered, on average, those of CD4+.

To note about this clone: As yet, its antigen is unknown.

The CDR3 consists of 13 residues. Germline V gives CDR1 SNHLY, CDR2 FYNNEI. V shed 7 bases and J 3 bases; nucleotides not matched to a gene: 6. The table came from immunoSEQ multiplex PCR; TCRdb's copy has only in-frame clones and leaves some out. The sample has approximately 60,000 clones; more than 85% are singletons. Sequenced material: CD4+ or CD8+ T cells sorted from blood, taken in a trial of the OX40 agonist ivuxolimab. The chain joins TRBV2 to TRBJ2-7; TRBD1 agrees at 7 bases. This TCR was recovered from an adult with an advanced solid tumor such as melanoma, head and neck, liver or kidney cancer. The CDR3: CASTGTVDYEQYF. The CDR3 region has the DNA TGTGCCAGCACCGGGACAGTAGACTACGAGCAGTACTTC. The variable domain in full, with the rest retrieved from reference TRBV2 and TRBJ2-7, is EPEVTQTPSHQVTQMGQEVILRCVPISNHLYFYWYRQILGQKVEFLVSFYNNEISEKSEIFDDQFSVERPDGSNFTLKIRSTKLEDSAMYFCASTGTVDYEQYFGPGTRLTVT.